These 20 T cell receptor beta chains originate from one sample sequenced in a study of T cells in Graves' hyperthyroidism and ophthalmopathy. Template material for amplifying TCR beta CDR3 regions consisted of RNA transcripts. HTBI primers were the set used in a first-round RT-PCR of the TCR CDR3. Each CDR3 protein is one row after TCRdb ran MiXCR on the multiplex PCR reads. The data hold about 700,000 distinct CDR3 sequences, with about 45% observed a single time. Sequenced sample: peripheral blood or thyroid tissue (not recorded which). Source of these receptors: an adult man with Graves' disease, either hyperthyroidism or ophthalmopathy (not recorded which).

The J gene is TRBJ1-6, the V gene TRBV7-9; D possibly corresponds to TRBD1 (6 bases). The germline V and J ends were trimmed by 6 bases and 8 bases, with 17 bases remaining between them. Germline CDR1 reads SEHNR; CDR2 reads FQNEAQ (reference sequence). The CDR3 has 15 amino acids. CDR3 nucleotide sequence: TGTGCCAGCAGTTCAGGACAGCTTCACCATTCACCCCTCCACTTT. It yields the protein CASSSGQLHHSPLHF.

This clonotype appeared a few times. The V gene is TRBV19, the J gene TRBJ1-5; no definite D call. The CDR3 length is 14 residues. From germline, CDR1 is LNHDA and CDR2 SQIVND (reference sequence). Trimming took off 5 bases at V and 3 bases at J, with 11 bases between the two ends. The CDR3 protein is CASSRVIANQPQHF. The CDR3 DNA reads as TGTGCCAGTAGTCGCGTGATAGCCAATCAGCCCCAGCATTTT.

V is TRBV2 and J is TRBJ1-2, with 9 bases aligning to TRBD1. Germline lookup yields CDR1 SNHLY and CDR2 FYNNEI. V trimming: 5 bases; J trimming: 7 bases; junction bases outside the gene matches: 14. CDR3 size: 16 residues. CDR3 in DNA: TGTGCCAGCAGTATGGCGACCAGGACAGGGGCCCTTGGCTACACCTTC. Encoded protein: CASSMATRTGALGYTF.

This clonotype was detected only a few times. The CDR3 nucleotides read TGTGCCAGCAGGCGGACAGGGGATAATTCACCCCTCCACTTT. This encodes CASRRTGDNSPLHF. V is TRBV2 and J is TRBJ1-6; 9 positions agree with TRBD1. CDR3 length: 14 amino acids. Germline CDR1 and CDR2: SNHLY and FYNNEI. The V segment lost 6 bases and the J segment 5 bases; nucleotides outside the gene matches: 2.

This clonotype has at least ten counts. This chain uses TRBV7-9 with TRBJ1-4, with 10 positions matching TRBD1. There are 14 residues in the CDR3. V gave up 4 bases and J gave up 7 bases; unmatched junction bases: 3. Germline V CDR1 and CDR2: SEHNR, FQNEAQ (reference sequence). CDR3 region: CASSSTGGVEKLFF. The DNA for the CDR3 is TGTGCCAGCAGCTCGACAGGGGGCGTTGAAAAACTGTTTTTT.

This clonotype showed up many times. The V call is TRBV2, the J call TRBJ1-6; D gene unclear. Germline assignment: CDR1 SNHLY and CDR2 FYNNEI. CDR3 length: 15 residues. V lost 2 bases and J lost 6, with 11 bases in between. The CDR3 region is CASSESEGLNSPLHF. For the CDR3, the DNA is TGTGCCAGCAGTGAATCCGAAGGCCTTAATTCACCCCTCCACTTT.

This clonotype was recorded a few times. The genes are TRBV12-3 or TRBV12-4 and TRBJ1-2; 8 nucleotides align to TRBD1. The J segment lost 8 bases and the V segment lost 7 bases, leaving 12 bases of the junction unmatched. The CDR3 is 14 residues long. In DNA form, the CDR3 reads TGTGCCAGCAACCCTCGTTCAGGGGGCGACGGCTACACCTTC. Its translation is CASNPRSGGDGYTF.

This clonotype was seen once. V gene TRBV6-4 combines with J gene TRBJ1-1; no clear D. V lost 4 bases and J lost 5, with 20 bases in between. Germline CDR1 reads MRHNA; CDR2 reads SNTAGT. This CDR3 region has 16 residues. The chain's CDR3 is CASSAPSLGWGTEAFF. Here the CDR3 DNA reads TGTGCCAGCAGTGCTCCGTCACTCGGCTGGGGTACTGAAGCTTTCTTT.

This clonotype appeared once. The chain is built from TRBV14 and TRBJ1-6; TRBD1 matches at 7 bases. The CDR3 loop spans 14 amino acids. Germline V gene sequence: CDR1 SGHDN, CDR2 FVKESK. V lost 6 bases to trimming and J lost 10 bases; unmatched junction nucleotides: 9. CDR3 amino acids: CASRPTGAGSPLHF. CDR3 sequence (DNA): TGTGCCAGCAGGCCAACAGGGGCTGGATCACCCCTCCACTTT.

V is TRBV7-6 and J is TRBJ2-7; 11 bases are a match to TRBD2. The J call is doubtful: the DNA matches TRBJ2-1 better. This CDR3 contains 15 residues. The germline V gene has CDR1 SGHVS and CDR2 FNYEAQ. CDR3 bases: TGTGCCAGCAGCTTACTAGCGGGGGGTGGGGATGAGCAGTTCTTC. Translated, it gives CASSLLAGGGDEQFF.

The rearrangement uses TRBV10-3 and TRBJ1-1, with D unclear. Germline V gene sequence: CDR1 ENHRY, CDR2 SYGVKD. CDR3 length: 12 residues. V lost 3 bases and J 8 bases, leaving 10 bases between the germline ends. This CDR3 is CAISEGSGEAFF. DNA for the CDR3: TGTGCCATCAGTGAAGGGTCAGGAGAAGCTTTCTTT.

The J gene is TRBJ1-5, the V gene TRBV5-1; 9 nucleotides match TRBD1. CDR1 and CDR2 from the germline V gene are SGHRS and YFSETQ. V was pared by 1 base and J by 3 bases, with 8 bases of the junction left unmatched. The CDR3 spans 17 residues. This CDR3 is CASSLTSDRGLNQPQHF. CDR3 bases: TGCGCCAGCAGCTTGACCTCGGACAGGGGCCTCAATCAGCCCCAGCATTTT.

CDR3 nucleotides: TGTGCCAGCAGCCAAGTTCAGGGGAACACCGGGGAGCTGTTTTTT. Its translation: CASSQVQGNTGELFF. V and J are TRBV14 and TRBJ2-2; the D gene is possibly TRBD1 (5 bases). CDR3 size: 15 residues. V lost 1 base and J 1 base, leaving 7 bases between the germline ends. Per the germline V gene, CDR1 is SGHDN and CDR2 is FVKESK.

Written as DNA, the CDR3 is TGCAGCGTTGCCAGGGACGTTAATGAAAAACTGTTTTTT. Its protein is CSVARDVNEKLFF. The chain uses TRBV29-1 and TRBJ1-4, with D perhaps TRBD1 (5 bases). This CDR3 region has 13 residues. V lost 4 bases and J 4 bases, leaving 10 bases between the germline ends. The germline gives CDR1 SQVTM, CDR2 ANQGSEA. The complete variable domain, with remaining parts taken from reference TRBV29-1 and TRBJ1-4, reads SAVISQKPSRDICQRGTSLTIQCQVDSQVTMMFWYRQQPGQSLTLIATANQGSEATYESGFVIDKFPISRPNLTFSTLTVSNMSPEDSSIYLCSVARDVNEKLFFGSGTQLSVL.

The chain couples TRBV29-1 to TRBJ1-2, with TRBD1 identical over 9 bases. Germline V gene lookup returns CDR1 SQVTM and CDR2 ANQGSEA. The CDR3 totals 13 residues. After removal of 6 bases from V and 6 bases from J, the junction contained 8 bases not matched to a gene. As DNA, the CDR3 is TGCAGCGTGCTGCGGGACAGGGTGGATGGCTACACCTTC. The encoded protein is CSVLRDRVDGYTF.

The chain uses TRBV12-3 or TRBV12-4 and TRBJ2-5; D perhaps matches TRBD1 (6 bases). V was trimmed by 7 bases and J by 4 bases, leaving 13 bases between them. The CDR3 contains 13 residues. The CDR3 DNA reads as TGTGCCAGCACCGGACAGCTAAGAGAGACCCAGTACTTC. It codes for CASTGQLRETQYF.

The CDR3 loop is CASSATRQTGGSPLHF. The CDR3 DNA follows: TGTGCCAGCAGTGCCACGAGACAGACCGGAGGTTCACCCCTCCACTTT. The rearrangement links TRBV7-3 to TRBJ1-6; D is possibly TRBD1 (5 bases). The CDR3 totals 16 residues. The V gene's germline CDR1 is SGHTA and CDR2 FQGTGA. V shed 6 bases and J shed 9 bases, with 21 bases lying between them.

The V gene is TRBV20-1, the J gene TRBJ1-1; D is undetermined. Germline CDR1 reads DFQATT; CDR2 reads SNEGSKA (reference sequence). The CDR3 length is 14 residues. V lost 5 bases and J lost 1, with 14 bases in between. The DNA of the CDR3 is TGCAGTGCTGAACTCGGACGGTGGAACACTGAAGCTTTCTTT. Translated: CSAELGRWNTEAFF.

With regard to this clonotype: With a much larger clone just one base away, this may be a read error. The chain couples TRBV9 to TRBJ1-5, with unresolved D. V was shortened by 4 bases and J by 7 bases, with 12 bases between the two germline ends. CDR1 and CDR2 (germline): SGDLS, YYNGEE. The CDR3 sequence is 13 residues long. CDR3 in amino acids: CASSRSSEQPQHF. The CDR3 DNA is TGTGCCAGCAGCCGAAGCTCGGAACAGCCCCAGCATTTT. Together with reference TRBV9 and TRBJ1-5, the CDR3 gives the full variable domain: DSGVTQTPKHLITATGQRVTLRCSPRSGDLSVYWYQQSLDQGLQFLIQYYNGEERAKGNILERFSAQQFPDLHSELNLSSLELGDSALYFCASSRSSEQPQHFGDGTRLSIL.

This clonotype has only a few counts. V usage is TRBV20-1 and J usage is TRBJ2-7; 11 positions agree with TRBD2. The V gene's germline CDR1 is DFQATT and CDR2 SNEGSKA (reference sequence). The CDR3 runs to 14 residues. Losses at the gene ends were 5 bases for V and 2 bases for J; bases not matched to a gene: 5. The CDR3 here is CSAGGLAATYEQYF. The CDR3 nucleotides read TGCAGTGCTGGGGGACTAGCGGCCACCTACGAGCAGTACTTC.